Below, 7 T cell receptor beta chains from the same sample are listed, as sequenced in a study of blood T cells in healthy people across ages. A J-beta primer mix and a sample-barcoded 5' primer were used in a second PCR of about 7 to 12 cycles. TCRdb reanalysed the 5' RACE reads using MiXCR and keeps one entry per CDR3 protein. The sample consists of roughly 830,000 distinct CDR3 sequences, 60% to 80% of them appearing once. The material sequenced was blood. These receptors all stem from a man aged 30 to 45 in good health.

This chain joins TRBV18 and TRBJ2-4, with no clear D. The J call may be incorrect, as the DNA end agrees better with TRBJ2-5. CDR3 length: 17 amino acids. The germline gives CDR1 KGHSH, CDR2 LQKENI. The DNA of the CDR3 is TGTGCCAGCTCACCACCGGGCCACCCGAGGCAGCAAGAGACCCAGTACTTC. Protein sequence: CASSPPGHPRQQETQYF.

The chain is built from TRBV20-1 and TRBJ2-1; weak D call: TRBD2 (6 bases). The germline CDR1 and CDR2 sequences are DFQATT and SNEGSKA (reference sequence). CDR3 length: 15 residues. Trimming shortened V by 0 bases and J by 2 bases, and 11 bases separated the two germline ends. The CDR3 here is CSARDGGRPYNEQFF. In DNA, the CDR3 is TGCAGTGCTAGAGACGGGGGACGCCCCTACAATGAGCAGTTCTTC.

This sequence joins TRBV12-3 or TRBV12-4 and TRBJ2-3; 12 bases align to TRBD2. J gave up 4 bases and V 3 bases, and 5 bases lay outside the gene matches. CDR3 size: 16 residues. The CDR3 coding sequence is TGTGCCAGCAGTTTTTCTAGCGGGGGGGCCGCAGATACGCAGTATTTT. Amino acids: CASSFSSGGAADTQYF.

CDR3 sequence (DNA): TGTGCCAGCAGTCCCTATAGCGGGGGGGCCTACGAGCAGTACTTC. Its translation: CASSPYSGGAYEQYF. This chain uses TRBV28 with TRBJ2-1, with TRBD2 identical over 11 bases. The better agreement between TRBJ2-7 and the DNA end casts doubt on the J call. The CDR3 is made up of 15 amino acids. Germline V lookup: CDR1 MDHEN, CDR2 SYDVKM.

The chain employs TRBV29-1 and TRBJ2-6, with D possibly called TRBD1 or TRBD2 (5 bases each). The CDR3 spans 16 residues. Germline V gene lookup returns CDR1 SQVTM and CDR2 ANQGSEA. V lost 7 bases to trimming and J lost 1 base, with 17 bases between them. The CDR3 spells CSATTETGSGANVLTF. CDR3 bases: TGCAGCGCCACGACAGAAACGGGATCTGGGGCCAACGTCCTGACTTTC.

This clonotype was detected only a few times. This chain's CDR3 is CASSYGGGSTYEQYF. CDR3 coding DNA: TGTGCCAGCAGTTACGGCGGGGGGTCTACCTACGAGCAGTACTTC. V gene TRBV6-2 or TRBV6-3 combines with J gene TRBJ2-7; 8 bases fit TRBD2. Germline values: CDR1 MNHEY, CDR2 SVGEGT. The trim removed 2 bases at V and 2 bases at J, leaving 5 bases unmatched. CDR3 length: 15 amino acids.

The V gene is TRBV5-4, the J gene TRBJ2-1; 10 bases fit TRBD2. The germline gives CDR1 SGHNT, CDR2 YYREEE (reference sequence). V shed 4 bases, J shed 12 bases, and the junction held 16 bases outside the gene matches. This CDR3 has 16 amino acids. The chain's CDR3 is CASSLWTSGMVGGQFF. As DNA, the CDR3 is TGTGCCAGCAGCCTTTGGACTAGCGGTATGGTGGGGGGGCAGTTCTTC. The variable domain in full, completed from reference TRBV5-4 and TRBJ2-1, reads ETGVTQSPTHLIKTRGQQVTLRCSSQSGHNTVSWYQQALGQGPQFIFQYYREEENGRGNFPPRFSGLQFPNYSSELNVNALELDDSALYLCASSLWTSGMVGGQFFGPGTRLTVL.